The 10 T cell receptor beta chains given below trace back to one sample, sequenced in a study of T cell repertoires in cytomegalovirus infection (dated by TCRdb to about 2019). The instrument was an Illumina HiSeq 1500. TCRdb redid the processing of the public reads, applying fastp at Q25 and MiXCR, and retained in-frame beta chains. Duplicate CDR3 protein sequences are folded into a single record with the most common DNA and genes. The table for this sample lists 200,000 to 250,000 distinct CDR3 sequences; 22% of them were counted only once. The ten largest clones add up to 15% to 20% of the sample. Material for sequencing was CD8+ T cells from PBMCs. Receptor source: a human donor in good health (CMV status not recorded). Some clones in this sample may be carry-over from other donors' samples.

This clonotype was counted a few times. The chain joins TRBV27 to TRBJ1-2, with D perhaps matching TRBD1 (6 bases). Germline V gene lookup returns CDR1 MNHEY and CDR2 SMNVEV (reference sequence). The CDR3 runs to 14 residues. V lost 5 bases and J 4 bases, leaving 14 bases between the germline ends. The CDR3 sequence: CASSVMGAAYGYTF. The CDR3 nucleotides read TGTGCCAGCAGTGTCATGGGGGCGGCCTATGGCTACACCTTC.

This clonotype appeared a few times. The chain employs TRBV4-1 and TRBJ1-1; perhaps TRBD1 as D (6 bases). From germline, CDR1 is MGHRA and CDR2 YSYEKL. V was trimmed by 0 bases and J by 2 bases, leaving 16 bases between them. The CDR3 covers 17 residues. CDR3 sequence reads: CASSQDSVGGINTEAFF. The DNA for the CDR3 is TGCGCCAGCAGCCAAGATTCCGTTGGGGGCATCAACACTGAAGCTTTCTTT.

This chain links TRBV27 with TRBJ2-7, with D perhaps given as TRBD1 or TRBD2 (6 bases each). CDR1 and CDR2 (germline): MNHEY, SMNVEV (reference sequence). V gave up 4 bases and J gave up 3 bases, with 13 bases separating them. The CDR3 consists of 14 residues. In nucleotides, the CDR3 is TGTGCCAGCAGTTACGAGGGGGGAGTCTACGAGCAGTACTTC. It yields the protein CASSYEGGVYEQYF.

The chain joins TRBV5-5 to TRBJ2-1; D gene ambiguous. CDR1 and CDR2 from the germline V gene are SGHKS and YYEKEE (reference sequence). CDR3 length: 13 residues. Trimming stripped 0 bases from V and 5 bases from J, with 6 bases between. This CDR3 reads CASSLERHNEQFF. The DNA for the CDR3 is TGTGCCAGCAGCTTGGAGAGACACAATGAGCAGTTCTTC.

This clonotype was recorded many times. The rearrangement uses TRBV7-2 and TRBJ1-2; 8 bases are a match to TRBD1. CDR1 and CDR2 (germline): SGHTA, FQGNSA. V lost 1 base, J lost 7 bases, and 11 bases stayed unmatched. This CDR3 has 16 amino acids. The CDR3 sequence is CASSLEIGQGGSGYTF. Written as DNA, the CDR3 is TGTGCCAGCAGCTTAGAAATAGGACAGGGAGGAAGTGGCTACACCTTC.

The CDR3 coding sequence is TGCAGCGTTCAAAACCCGTACGGTTATGGCTACACCTTC. Translating gives CSVQNPYGYGYTF. The chain joins TRBV29-1 to TRBJ1-2; no clear D. The CDR3 has 13 residues. V dropped 5 bases and J dropped 5 bases, with 15 bases sitting between them. CDR1 SQVTM and CDR2 ANQGSEA come from the germline V gene.

The J gene is TRBJ1-1, the V gene TRBV11-3; D unresolved. Germline lookup yields CDR1 SGHNT and CDR2 YENEEA. This CDR3 is 13 amino acids long. With 5 bases removed from V and 4 bases from J, the gap between germline ends came to 11 bases. In DNA, the CDR3 is TGTGCCAGCAGCCCGGGAGATTTCACTGAAGCTTTCTTT. This gives the protein CASSPGDFTEAFF.

This clonotype was seen repeatedly, ten times or more. The gene calls are TRBV27 and TRBJ2-1; no clear D gene. Trimming took 6 bases from V and 4 from J, leaving 16 bases between them. This CDR3 has 15 residues. The germline V gene encodes CDR1 MNHEY and CDR2 SMNVEV (reference sequence). DNA of the CDR3: TGTGCCAGCAGCCCGATGTTAGGGTATTACAATGAGCAGTTCTTC. This gives the protein CASSPMLGYYNEQFF.

DNA of the CDR3: TGTGCCAGCAGTCCGCCAGGGGACTTCTCCTACGAGCAGTACTTC. Its protein is CASSPPGDFSYEQYF. The chain links TRBV6-6 to TRBJ2-7; the D gene could be TRBD1 or TRBD2 (6 bases each). This CDR3 has 15 amino acids. Germline CDR1 and CDR2: MNHNY and SVGAGI (reference sequence). V shed 5 bases and J shed 0 bases, with 14 bases lying between them.

This clonotype was seen at least ten times. The V and J genes are TRBV7-7 and TRBJ2-2; D call uncertain. CDR3 length: 15 residues. V lost 5 bases to trimming and J lost 5 bases, with 15 bases between them. Germline V lookup: CDR1 SSHAT, CDR2 FNYEAQ (reference sequence). CDR3 DNA: TGTGCCAGCAGCCCGACTCTGGACGAAACCGGGGAGCTGTTTTTT. It translates to CASSPTLDETGELFF.